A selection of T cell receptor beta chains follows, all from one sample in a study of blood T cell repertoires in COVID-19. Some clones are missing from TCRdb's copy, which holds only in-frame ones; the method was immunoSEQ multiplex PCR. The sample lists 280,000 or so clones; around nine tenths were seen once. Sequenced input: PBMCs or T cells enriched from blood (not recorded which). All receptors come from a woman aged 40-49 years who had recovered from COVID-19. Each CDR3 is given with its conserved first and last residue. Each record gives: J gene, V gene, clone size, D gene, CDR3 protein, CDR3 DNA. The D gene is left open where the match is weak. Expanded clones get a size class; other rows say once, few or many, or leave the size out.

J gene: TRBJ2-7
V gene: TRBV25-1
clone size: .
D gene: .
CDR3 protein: CASSEYSATPVDEQYF
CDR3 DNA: TGTGCCAGCAGTGAATACTCTGCGACACCGGTTGACGAGCAGTACTTC

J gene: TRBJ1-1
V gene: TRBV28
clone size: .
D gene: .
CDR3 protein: CASSSDIPTEAFF
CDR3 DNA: TGTGCCAGCAGTTCCGACATTCCCACTGAAGCTTTCTTT

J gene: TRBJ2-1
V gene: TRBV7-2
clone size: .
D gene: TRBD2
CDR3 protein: CASSAREGRPNEQFF
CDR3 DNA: TGTGCCAGCAGCGCGCGGGAGGGCCGTCCCAATGAGCAGTTCTTC

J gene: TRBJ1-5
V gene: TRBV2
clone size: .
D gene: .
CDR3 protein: CASSDGVNQPQHF
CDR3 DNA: TGTGCCAGCAGTGACGGGGTAAATCAGCCCCAGCATTTT

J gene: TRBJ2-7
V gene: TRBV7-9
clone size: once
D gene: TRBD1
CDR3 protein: CASSLGTGYEQYF
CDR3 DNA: TGTGCCAGCAGCCTAGGGACAGGATACGAGCAGTACTTC

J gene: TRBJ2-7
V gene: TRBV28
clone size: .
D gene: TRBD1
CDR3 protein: CASTGQTPYEQYF
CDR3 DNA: TGTGCCAGCACGGGACAGACGCCCTACGAGCAGTACTTC

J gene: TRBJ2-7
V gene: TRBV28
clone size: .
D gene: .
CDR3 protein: CASSAATGSSYEQYF
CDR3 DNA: TGTGCCAGCAGTGCCGCCACAGGGAGCTCCTACGAGCAGTACTTC

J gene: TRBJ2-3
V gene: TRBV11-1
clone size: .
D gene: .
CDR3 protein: CASSLTTPGLLAQYF
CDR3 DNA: TGTGCCAGCAGCTTGACGACGCCTGGACTACTCGCGCAGTATTTT

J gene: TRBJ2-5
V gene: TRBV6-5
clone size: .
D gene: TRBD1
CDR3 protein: CASSKQGAGETQYF
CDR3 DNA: TGTGCCAGCAGCAAACAGGGGGCAGGGGAGACCCAGTACTTC

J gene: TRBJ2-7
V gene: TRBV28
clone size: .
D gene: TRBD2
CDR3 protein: CASSLRTGTSSEQYF
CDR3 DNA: TGTGCCAGCAGTTTACGTACCGGGACTAGCTCCGAGCAGTACTTC

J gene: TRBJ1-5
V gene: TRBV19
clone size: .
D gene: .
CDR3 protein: CASSQGSNQPQHF
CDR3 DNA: TGTGCCAGCAGCCAGGGAAGCAATCAGCCCCAGCATTTT

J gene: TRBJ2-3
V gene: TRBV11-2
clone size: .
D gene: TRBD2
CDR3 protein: CASSSGLAELLGTGTQYF
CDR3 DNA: TGTGCCAGCAGCTCGGGACTAGCGGAACTATTGGGGACGGGTACGCAGTATTTT

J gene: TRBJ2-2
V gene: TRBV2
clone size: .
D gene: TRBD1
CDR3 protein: CASGDRILGELFF
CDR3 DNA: TGTGCCAGCGGGGACAGGATCCTCGGGGAGCTGTTTTTT

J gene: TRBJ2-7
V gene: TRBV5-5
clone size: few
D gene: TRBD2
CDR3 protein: CASSFAGGVYEQYF
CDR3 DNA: TGTGCCAGCAGCTTCGCGGGAGGAGTCTACGAGCAGTACTTC

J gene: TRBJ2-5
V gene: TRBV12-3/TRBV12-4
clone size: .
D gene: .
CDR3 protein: CASSRGGEGTQYF
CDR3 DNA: TGTGCCAGCAGTCGCGGCGGGGAAGGGACCCAGTACTTC

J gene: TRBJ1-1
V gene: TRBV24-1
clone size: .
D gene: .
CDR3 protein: CATLRTVNTEAFF
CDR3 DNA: TGTGCCACCCTGCGCACAGTGAACACTGAAGCTTTCTTT

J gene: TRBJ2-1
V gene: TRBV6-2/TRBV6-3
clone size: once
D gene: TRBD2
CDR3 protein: CASSDPGASGMSEQFF
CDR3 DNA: TGTGCCAGCAGCGACCCGGGGGCTAGCGGGATGAGTGAGCAGTTCTTC

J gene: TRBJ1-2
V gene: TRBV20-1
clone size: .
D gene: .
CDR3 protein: CSASLGQAYGYTF
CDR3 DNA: TGCAGTGCTAGTTTGGGGCAAGCCTATGGCTACACCTTC

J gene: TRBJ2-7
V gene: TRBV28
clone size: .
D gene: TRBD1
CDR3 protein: CASSIGTGPTREQYF
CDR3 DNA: TGTGCCAGCAGTATAGGGACAGGACCTACTCGCGAGCAGTACTTC

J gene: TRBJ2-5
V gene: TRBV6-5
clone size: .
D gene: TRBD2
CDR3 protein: CASSYSTSGNQETQYF
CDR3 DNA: TGTGCCAGCAGTTACTCGACTAGCGGGAACCAAGAGACCCAGTACTTC

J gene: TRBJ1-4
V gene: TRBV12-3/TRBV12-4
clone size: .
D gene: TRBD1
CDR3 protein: CASSRTGTGILFF
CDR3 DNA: TGTGCCAGCAGTAGGACCGGGACAGGGATACTGTTTTTT

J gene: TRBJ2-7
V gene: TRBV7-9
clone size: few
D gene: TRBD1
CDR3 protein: CASLGQGSYEQYF
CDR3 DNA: TGTGCCAGTCTGGGACAGGGCAGCTACGAGCAGTACTTC

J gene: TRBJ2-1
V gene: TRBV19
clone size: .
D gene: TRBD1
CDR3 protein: CASSAGTGGANEQFF
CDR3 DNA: TGTGCCAGTAGTGCCGGGACAGGGGGGGCCAATGAGCAGTTCTTC

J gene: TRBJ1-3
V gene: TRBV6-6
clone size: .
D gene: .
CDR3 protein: CASSRGASSGNTIYF
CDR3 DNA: TGTGCCAGCAGTCGGGGGGCCTCGTCTGGAAACACCATATATTTT

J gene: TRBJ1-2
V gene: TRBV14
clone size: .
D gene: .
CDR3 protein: CASSQDPRDYGYTF
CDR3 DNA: TGTGCCAGCAGCCAAGACCCCAGGGACTATGGCTACACCTTC

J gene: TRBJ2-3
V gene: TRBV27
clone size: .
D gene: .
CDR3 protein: CASRRELDTQYF
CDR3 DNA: TGTGCCAGCAGGAGAGAATTGGATACGCAGTATTTT

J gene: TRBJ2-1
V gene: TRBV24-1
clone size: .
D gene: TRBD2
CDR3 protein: CATSDQSGRGINEQFF
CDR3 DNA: TGTGCCACCAGTGACCAAAGCGGGAGGGGAATCAATGAGCAGTTCTTC

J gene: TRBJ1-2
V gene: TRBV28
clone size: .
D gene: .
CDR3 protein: CASRPGEANYGYTF
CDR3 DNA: TGTGCCAGCAGGCCAGGGGAAGCGAACTATGGCTACACCTTC

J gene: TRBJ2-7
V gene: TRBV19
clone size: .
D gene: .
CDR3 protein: CASSRPGLAYEQYF
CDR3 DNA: TGTGCCAGTAGTCGCCCCGGACTTGCCTACGAGCAGTACTTC

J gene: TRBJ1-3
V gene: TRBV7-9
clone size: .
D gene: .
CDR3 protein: CASSPSLAGGNTIYF
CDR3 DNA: TGTGCCAGCAGCCCCTCCCTGGCCGGGGGAAACACCATATATTTT

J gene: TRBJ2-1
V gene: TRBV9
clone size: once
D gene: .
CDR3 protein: CASSSKPRMSGYTDEQFF
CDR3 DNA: TGTGCCAGCAGCTCGAAGCCCCGCATGAGCGGGTATACAGATGAGCAGTTCTTC

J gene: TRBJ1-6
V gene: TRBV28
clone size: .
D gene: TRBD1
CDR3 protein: CASSRDRGSGSPLHF
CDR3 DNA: TGTGCCAGCAGCCGGGACAGGGGATCGGGTTCACCCCTCCACTTT